The 9 T cell receptor beta chains listed next were all sequenced from one sample in a study of cytotoxic CD8 clonotypes in ibrutinib-treated CLL. The protocol was immunoSEQ multiplex PCR, while the TCRdb copy is restricted to in-frame clones and leaves out a portion. The sample gives 270,000 or so clones, 76% of which show up once; about 5% is in the top ten. The sample consisted of PBMCs, taken at disease progression, from a patient treated with ibrutinib. The source is a human donor with chronic lymphocytic leukemia.

This rearrangement joins TRBV6-1 to TRBJ2-1; 8 bases are shared with TRBD2. In germline, CDR1 is MNHNS, CDR2 SASEGT. CDR3 length equals 14 residues. V was pared by 7 bases and J by 8 bases, with 10 bases of the junction left unmatched. CDR3 in DNA: TGTGCCAGCAAGAGAGCGGGAGTGGTCGATGAGCAGTTCTTC. Protein sequence: CASKRAGVVDEQFF.

J is TRBJ2-1 and V is TRBV27; perhaps TRBD2 as D (6 bases). V gave up 10 bases and J gave up 6 bases, with 13 bases separating them. The germline CDR1 and CDR2 sequences are MNHEY and SMNVEV (reference sequence). The CDR3 consists of 12 residues. CDR3 nucleotide sequence: TGTGCCACTACTCGGGGAGGCAATGAGCAGTTCTTC. Its translation: CATTRGGNEQFF.

The chain carries TRBV28 and TRBJ2-7; 9 bases line up with TRBD1. The germline V gene encodes CDR1 MDHEN and CDR2 SYDVKM. V dropped 2 bases and J dropped 3; count of bases not matched to a gene: 11. The CDR3 is 17 residues long. CDR3 loop: CASSLSARGQGYYEQYF. The DNA for the CDR3 is TGTGCCAGCAGTTTAAGTGCACGGGGACAGGGATACTACGAGCAGTACTTC.

The chain employs TRBV2 and TRBJ2-1; TRBD2 aligns across 8 bases. The CDR3 covers 13 residues. Looked up from germline, CDR1 is SNHLY and CDR2 is FYNNEI. J gave up 6 bases and V 5 bases, and 3 bases lay outside the gene matches. The CDR3 protein is CASSWAGGNEQFF. The CDR3 DNA reads as TGTGCCAGCAGTTGGGCGGGGGGCAATGAGCAGTTCTTC.

The chain is built from TRBV11-2 and TRBJ1-1; D unclear. CDR1 is SGHAT and CDR2 is FQNNGV in the germline V gene. The V gene lost 3 bases and the J gene lost 5 bases, with 10 bases spanning the gap. The CDR3 has 13 amino acids. For the CDR3, the DNA is TGTGCCAGCAGCTTTAGGTTTAGAACTGAAGCTTTCTTT. Its translation: CASSFRFRTEAFF.

The chain recombines TRBV10-2 with TRBJ2-7; D is unresolved. The ends were cut back, 0 bases at V and 3 bases at J, with 9 bases in the middle. The CDR3 has 14 residues. CDR1 WSHSY and CDR2 SAAADI come from the germline V gene. The CDR3 DNA reads as TGCGCCAGCAGTGAGTCAGGACGGAGCTACGAGCAGTACTTC. Protein: CASSESGRSYEQYF.

This clone was seen only a few times. The chain joins TRBV5-1 to TRBJ2-2; perhaps TRBD1 as D (6 bases). This CDR3 spans 13 amino acids. Looked up from germline, CDR1 is SGHRS and CDR2 is YFSETQ. V lost 3 bases to trimming and J lost 7 bases, with 10 bases between them. CDR3 in amino acids: CASSSGVSGELFF. The CDR3 DNA follows: TGCGCCAGCAGCTCAGGGGTCAGCGGGGAGCTGTTTTTT.

The chain carries TRBV18 and TRBJ2-3, with TRBD1 identical over 7 bases. The CDR3 has 15 amino acids. The trim removed 6 bases at V and 1 base at J, leaving 7 bases unmatched. CDR1 and CDR2 from the germline V gene are KGHSH and LQKENI. The CDR3 nucleotides read TGTGCCAGCTCCCCGACAGGGAAGGGCACAGATACGCAGTATTTT. Translation: CASSPTGKGTDTQYF.

The gene calls are TRBV27 and TRBJ2-7, with 8 bases lining up with TRBD2. The CDR3 has 14 residues. With V trimmed by 2 bases and J by 3 bases, 3 bases remained unmatched. Looked up from germline, CDR1 is MNHEY and CDR2 is SMNVEV (reference sequence). Written as DNA, the CDR3 is TGTGCCAGCAGTTTAACTAGCGGATACTACGAGCAGTACTTC. This sequence encodes CASSLTSGYYEQYF.